The 21 T cell receptor beta chains presented below share a single source sample, sequenced in a study of graft-versus-host responses after intestinal transplantation. The protocol was immunoSEQ multiplex PCR, while the TCRdb copy is restricted to in-frame clones and leaves out a portion. The data show around 20,000 clones, 25% to 35% seen once. Researchers placed approximately 200,000 CFSE-labeled responder cells in culture with approximately 200,000 irradiated, violet-dye-labeled stimulator cells. The sample consisted of alloreactive CD8+ T cells from a mixed lymphocyte reaction culture, taken before intestinal transplant. Regarding subset: CFSE-low proliferating T cells sorted from approximately six-day pre-transplant mixed lymphocyte reaction (GvH or HvG direction). The receptors were gathered from a human patient who received an intestinal transplant.

This clone was seen only a few times. The identical CDR3 is also encoded by other nucleotide sequences in the sample. V is TRBV19 and J is TRBJ2-1, with 9 nucleotides matching TRBD2. The J segment lost 0 bases and the V segment lost 0 bases, leaving 0 bases of the junction unmatched. Germline-derived CDR1 and CDR2 are LNHDA and SQIVND (reference sequence). This CDR3 is 16 amino acids long. For the CDR3, the DNA is TGTGCCAGTAGTATAGATAGCGGGAGCTCCTACAATGAGCAGTTCTTC. Translated: CASSIDSGSSYNEQFF.

This chain connects TRBV7-3 to TRBJ2-2, with TRBD2 matching over 7 bases. This CDR3 is built from 20 residues. J lost 5 bases, V lost 2 bases, and 20 bases had no gene match. Germline lookup yields CDR1 SGHTA and CDR2 FQGTGA. Here the CDR3 DNA reads TGTGCCAGCAGCTTACACCCGCCATTATCCACGGGGGGATGGACCGGGGAGCTGTTTTTT. It translates to CASSLHPPLSTGGWTGELFF.

This clone was found a few times. The V and J genes are TRBV7-6 and TRBJ1-1, with 9 bases fitting TRBD1. Germline assignment: CDR1 SGHVS and CDR2 FNYEAQ. The CDR3 runs to 15 residues. With 1 base clipped from V and 5 bases from J, the junction kept 5 bases outside the gene matches. This CDR3 is CASSLGGQGLTEAFF. CDR3 bases: TGTGCCAGCAGCTTAGGGGGACAGGGATTAACTGAAGCTTTCTTT.

There are a few counts of this clone. V is TRBV7-9 and J is TRBJ2-1; TRBD2 might be the D (7 bases). The germline CDR1 and CDR2 sequences are SEHNR and FQNEAQ (reference sequence). The CDR3 runs 14 residues. The V end was cut by 1 base, the J end by 12 bases, with 16 bases between. CDR3 bases: TGTGCCAGCAGCTTAGGATCGGGGGGCGGGGGGCAGTTCTTC. Amino acid sequence: CASSLGSGGGGQFF.

V gene TRBV9 combines with J gene TRBJ2-7; D is ambiguous. V lost 0 bases to trimming and J lost 1 base, with 11 bases between them. The V gene's germline CDR1 is SGDLS and CDR2 YYNGEE. The CDR3 covers 15 residues. The CDR3 region is CASSVDGTVSYEQYF. DNA of the CDR3: TGTGCCAGCAGCGTAGATGGAACAGTTTCCTACGAGCAGTACTTC.

V and J are TRBV5-5 and TRBJ2-7; D uncertain. The CDR3 is made up of 13 amino acids. V was shortened by 3 bases and J by 3 bases, with 10 bases between the two germline ends. Germline CDR1 reads SGHKS; CDR2 reads YYEKEE (reference sequence). This CDR3 reads CASSSFDNYEQYF. CDR3 bases: TGTGCCAGCAGCTCCTTCGACAACTACGAGCAGTACTTC.

This chain connects TRBV25-1 to TRBJ1-4; D not resolved. Germline V lookup: CDR1 MGHDK, CDR2 SYGVNS. The CDR3 consists of 13 residues. Trimming left V 2 bases short and J 13 bases short, with 14 bases between. In DNA form, the CDR3 reads TGTGCCAGCAGTGAAGCCCCCGAGGGCGGACTGTTTTTT. This sequence encodes CASSEAPEGGLFF.

The gene calls are TRBV9 and TRBJ2-7; D gene uncertain. Germline V gene data show CDR1 as SGDLS and CDR2 as YYNGEE. Trimming took off 0 bases at V and 2 bases at J, with 9 bases between the two ends. CDR3 length equals 14 residues. The CDR3 bases are TGTGCCAGCAGCGTAGGCTTTGGGGCCTACGAGCAGTACTTC. It encodes CASSVGFGAYEQYF.

The chain links TRBV7-9 to TRBJ2-3, with TRBD2 identical over 9 bases. Unmatched junction bases numbered 6, after V lost 5 bases and J lost 0 bases. The CDR3 consists of 16 residues. Looked up from germline, CDR1 is SEHNR and CDR2 is FQNEAQ (reference sequence). The DNA for the CDR3 is TGTGCCAGCAGCGCGGGACTAGCTTCTAGCACAGATACGCAGTATTTT. Translation: CASSAGLASSTDTQYF. Full variable domain (rest looked up from reference TRBV7-9 and TRBJ2-3): DTGVSQNPRHKITKRGQNVTFRCDPISEHNRLYWYRQTLGQGPEFLTYFQNEAQLEKSRLLSDRFSAERPKGSFSTLEIQRTEQGDSAMYLCASSAGLASSTDTQYFGPGTRLTVL.

V and J are TRBV19 and TRBJ2-5, with D unresolved. V lost 4 bases and J 0 bases, leaving 6 bases between the germline ends. Germline values: CDR1 LNHDA, CDR2 SQIVND (reference sequence). This CDR3 contains 13 residues. CDR3 DNA sequence: TGTGCCAGTAGTAGCGGCGACCAAGAGACCCAGTACTTC. This gives the protein CASSSGDQETQYF.

The CDR3 DNA reads TGTGCCTGGAGTGTACTAGCGGGCGCTGATGAGCAGTTCTTC. It yields the protein CAWSVLAGADEQFF. This sequence joins TRBV30 and TRBJ2-1; TRBD2 agrees at 9 bases. V gave up 0 bases and J gave up 8 bases; unmatched junction bases: 5. The germline gives CDR1 GTSNPN, CDR2 SVGIG (reference sequence). There are 14 residues in the CDR3.

V usage is TRBV4-1 and J usage is TRBJ2-2, with D perhaps matching TRBD1 (5 bases). The germline V gene encodes CDR1 MGHRA and CDR2 YSYEKL. Trimming cost V 5 bases and J 3 bases, with 19 bases left between them. CDR3 length: 17 amino acids. CDR3 in amino acids: CASSYIAGLAHTGELFF. CDR3 DNA: TGCGCCAGCAGCTATATTGCAGGGTTAGCCCACACCGGGGAGCTGTTTTTT.

This clone was counted between two and nine times. The gene calls are TRBV29-1 and TRBJ2-7; D gene uncertain. The CDR3 contains 13 residues. The V end was cut by 6 bases, the J end by 0 bases, with 12 bases between. Looked up from germline, CDR1 is SQVTM and CDR2 is ANQGSEA. The CDR3 here is CSVTLLSSYEQYF. Written as DNA, the CDR3 is TGCAGCGTGACACTCCTGAGCTCCTACGAGCAGTACTTC.

The table lists this clone with a few counts. The genes are TRBV19 and TRBJ2-7, with TRBD2 matching over 8 bases. Per the germline V gene, CDR1 is LNHDA and CDR2 is SQIVND (reference sequence). Trimming removed 5 bases from V and 7 bases from J; junction bases left unmatched: 10. This CDR3 contains 14 residues. CDR3 sequence: CASSVRYGTREQYF. The DNA of the CDR3 is TGTGCCAGTAGTGTCAGATATGGGACTAGGGAGCAGTACTTC.

The chain joins TRBV7-6 to TRBJ2-7; 9 bases are shared with TRBD1. The V gene end was trimmed by 1 base and the J gene end by 5 bases; junction bases not matched to a gene: 6. The CDR3 spans 15 residues. Germline CDR1 SGHVS, CDR2 FNYEAQ. CDR3 sequence: CASSLEGGQGHEQYF. The CDR3 coding sequence is TGTGCCAGCAGCTTAGAGGGGGGACAGGGTCACGAGCAGTACTTC.

This sequence joins TRBV28 and TRBJ2-7, with D maybe TRBD2 (6 bases). V lost 3 bases, J lost 4 bases, and 25 bases lay in between. This CDR3 region has 18 residues. The germline gives CDR1 MDHEN, CDR2 SYDVKM. The CDR3 DNA reads as TGTGCCAGCAGTTTGGCTAGCGCGTCGACCTCTCGACATTACGAGCAGTACTTC. As protein: CASSLASASTSRHYEQYF.

In its sample, this clone was seen a few times. This sequence joins TRBV4-1 and TRBJ2-3; 11 positions agree with TRBD2. The CDR3 extends over 16 amino acids. J was trimmed by 5 bases and V by 1 base; bases with no gene match: 5. The germline CDR1 and CDR2 sequences are MGHRA and YSYEKL. The CDR3: CASSQVSSGRRDTQYF. The CDR3 bases are TGCGCCAGCAGCCAAGTTTCTAGCGGGAGGAGAGATACGCAGTATTTT.

The V and J genes are TRBV27 and TRBJ2-1, with 9 positions matching TRBD2. J gave up 6 bases and V 6 bases, and 9 bases lay outside the gene matches. Germline V gene data show CDR1 as MNHEY and CDR2 as SMNVEV (reference sequence). The CDR3 consists of 15 residues. The CDR3 sequence: CASSGSGSRTNEQFF. CDR3 nucleotides: TGTGCCAGCAGCGGTAGCGGGAGTAGAACCAATGAGCAGTTCTTC.

V usage is TRBV2 and J usage is TRBJ1-5; D remains ambiguous. The CDR3 has 14 residues. In germline, CDR1 is SNHLY, CDR2 FYNNEI. V lost 0 bases to trimming and J lost 5 bases, with 8 bases between them. CDR3 coding DNA: TGTGCCAGCAGTGAAGCGCGTCTGTATCAGCCCCAGCATTTT. This sequence encodes CASSEARLYQPQHF.

Within the sample, this clone is medium-sized. The rearrangement uses TRBV5-4 and TRBJ1-2; 8 nucleotides match TRBD1. Germline V gene lookup returns CDR1 SGHNT and CDR2 YYREEE (reference sequence). J lost 4 bases, V lost 3 bases, and 5 bases had no gene match. The CDR3 runs to 14 residues. The CDR3 sequence is CASSSTGVPYGYTF. In nucleotides, the CDR3 is TGTGCCAGCAGCTCGACAGGGGTCCCCTATGGCTACACCTTC.

The rearrangement uses TRBV7-3 and TRBJ2-1, with D perhaps matching TRBD2 (5 bases). Trimming took off 2 bases at V and 9 bases at J, with 8 bases between the two ends. Germline lookup yields CDR1 SGHTA and CDR2 FQGTGA. The length of the CDR3 is 12 residues. CDR3: CASSLASPEQFF. The CDR3 DNA reads as TGTGCCAGCAGCTTAGCTAGCCCTGAGCAGTTCTTC.